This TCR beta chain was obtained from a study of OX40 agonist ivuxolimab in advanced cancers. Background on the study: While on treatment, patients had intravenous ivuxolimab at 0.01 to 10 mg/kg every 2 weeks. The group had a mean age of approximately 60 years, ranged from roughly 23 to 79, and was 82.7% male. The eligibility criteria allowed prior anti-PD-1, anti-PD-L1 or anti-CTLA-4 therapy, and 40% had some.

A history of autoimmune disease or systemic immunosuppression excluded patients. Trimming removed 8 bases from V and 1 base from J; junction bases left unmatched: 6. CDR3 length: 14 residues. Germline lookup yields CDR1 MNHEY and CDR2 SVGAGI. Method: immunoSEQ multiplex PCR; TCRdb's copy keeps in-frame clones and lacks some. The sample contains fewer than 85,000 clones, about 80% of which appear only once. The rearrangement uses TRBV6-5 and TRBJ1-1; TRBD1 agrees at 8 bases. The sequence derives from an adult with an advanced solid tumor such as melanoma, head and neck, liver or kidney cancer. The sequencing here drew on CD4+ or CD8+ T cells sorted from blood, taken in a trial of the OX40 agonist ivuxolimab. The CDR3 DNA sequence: TGTGCCAGCGGGATGACAGGGGCGAACACTGAAGCTTTCTTT. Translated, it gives CASGMTGANTEAFF.